This T cell receptor (beta chain) was found in a study of PD-L1 blockade in urothelial cancer. Overall study context: Atezolizumab (1,200 mg intravenously every 3 weeks) began at some point between 2014 and 2015 for patients. About 90% of the roughly 30 patients were men whose urothelial cancer was bladder-origin. A median of 141,255 T cells was found in the blood samples.

Sequenced by immunoSEQ multiplex PCR; TCRdb stores in-frame clones only, minus some. The sample yields tens of thousands of clones, 88% seen once. This clone showed up just once. Its antigen is not identified. This CDR3 spans 10 amino acids. The germline gives CDR1 MRHNA, CDR2 SNTAGT. Trimming took off 10 bases at V and 9 bases at J, with 13 bases between the two ends. The study, taken as a whole, reports: A pretreatment blood TCR clonality that fell below the median predicted better progression-free and overall survival.

V is TRBV6-4 and J is TRBJ2-7; D might be TRBD1 (6 bases). Sequencing was performed on PBMCs, taken around atezolizumab (anti-PD-L1) treatment. The sequence was obtained from a man aged 50 or older with urothelial cancer. The DNA for the CDR3 is TGTGCCACACTAGACAGGTGGCAGTACTTC. This gives the protein CATLDRWQYF.